This TCR beta chain was recovered during a study of blood T cell repertoires in COVID-19. Produced via immunoSEQ multiplex PCR; TCRdb's table is partial and in-frame only. Among some 220,000 clones, over 70% were seen once, and the ten largest hold about 7.2%. The TCR comes from a woman in her 70s with acute or convalescent COVID-19. Sequencing was done on a sample of peripheral blood.

Here the CDR3 reads CASRRTGGVEQYF. The DNA of the CDR3 is TGTGCCAGCAGGCGCACAGGGGGCGTCGAGCAGTACTTC. J is TRBJ2-7 and V is TRBV11-2; TRBD1 agrees at 9 bases. J gave up 6 bases and V 6 bases, and 6 bases lay outside the gene matches. The germline V gene has CDR1 SGHAT and CDR2 FQNNGV. This CDR3 has 13 amino acids. The full variable domain, completed using reference TRBV11-2 and TRBJ2-7, is EAGVAQSPRYKIIEKRQSVAFWCNPISGHATLYWYQQILGQGPKLLIQFQNNGVVDDSQLPKDRFSAERLKGVDSTLKIQPAKLEDSAVYLCASRRTGGVEQYFGPGTRLTVT.